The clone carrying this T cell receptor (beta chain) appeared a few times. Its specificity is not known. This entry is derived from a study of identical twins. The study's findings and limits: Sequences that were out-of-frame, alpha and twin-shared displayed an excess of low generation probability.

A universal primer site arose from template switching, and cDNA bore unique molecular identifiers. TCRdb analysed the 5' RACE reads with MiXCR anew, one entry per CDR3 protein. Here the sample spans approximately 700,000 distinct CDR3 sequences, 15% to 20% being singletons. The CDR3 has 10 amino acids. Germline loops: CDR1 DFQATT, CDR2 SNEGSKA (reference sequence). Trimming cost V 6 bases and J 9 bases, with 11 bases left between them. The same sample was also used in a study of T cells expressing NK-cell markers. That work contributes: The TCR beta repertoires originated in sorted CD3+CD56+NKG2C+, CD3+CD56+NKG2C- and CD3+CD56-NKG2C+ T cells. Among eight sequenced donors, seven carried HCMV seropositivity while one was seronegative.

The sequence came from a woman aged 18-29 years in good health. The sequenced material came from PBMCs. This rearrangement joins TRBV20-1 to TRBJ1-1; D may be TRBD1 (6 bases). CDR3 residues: CSAAGDKAFF. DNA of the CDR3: TGCAGTGCCGCAGGGGATAAAGCTTTCTTT.